This T cell receptor (beta chain) originates from a study of long-term antiretroviral therapy in people with HIV. General study points: Repertoires from HIV showed CDR3 length ranges narrower than those of controls.

Of note for this clone: Its antigen is currently unknown.

This CDR3 comprises 13 residues. Germline V gene sequence: CDR1 MNHEY, CDR2 SMNVEV (reference sequence). V lost 6 bases to trimming and J lost 4 bases; unmatched junction nucleotides: 2. At the survey level, the v3.0 immunoSEQ assay was run. The table came from immunoSEQ multiplex PCR; TCRdb's copy has only in-frame clones and leaves some out. The table includes about 17,000 clones, under 85% detected once. The sequenced sample was unsorted PBMCs, obtained 2.3 years after starting antiretroviral therapy. The receptor was isolated from a woman between 40 and 50 years old with HIV. This rearrangement joins TRBV27 to TRBJ2-1; 8 bases are a match to TRBD2. The CDR3 reads CASRTSVYNEQFF. The CDR3 DNA reads as TGTGCCAGCAGGACTAGCGTATACAATGAGCAGTTCTTC.